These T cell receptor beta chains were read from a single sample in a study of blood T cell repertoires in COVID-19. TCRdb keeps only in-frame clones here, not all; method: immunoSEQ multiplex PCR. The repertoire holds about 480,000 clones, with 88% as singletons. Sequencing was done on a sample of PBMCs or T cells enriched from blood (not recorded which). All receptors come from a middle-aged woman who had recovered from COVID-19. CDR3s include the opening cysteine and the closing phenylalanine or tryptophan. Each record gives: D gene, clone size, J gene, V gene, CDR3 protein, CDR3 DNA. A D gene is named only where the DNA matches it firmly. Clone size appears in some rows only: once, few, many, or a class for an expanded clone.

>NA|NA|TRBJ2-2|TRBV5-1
CASSLGAGDSTGELFF
TGCGCCAGCAGCTTGGGGGCAGGGGATAGCACCGGGGAGCTGTTTTTT
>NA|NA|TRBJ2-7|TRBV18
CASSQGLTAYEQYF
TGTGCCAGCTCACAGGGACTCACCGCCTACGAGCAGTACTTC
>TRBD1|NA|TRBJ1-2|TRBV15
CATSRADRVYGYTF
TGTGCCACCAGCAGAGCAGACAGGGTCTATGGCTACACCTTC
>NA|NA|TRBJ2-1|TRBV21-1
CASSNIGQGTGVRWNEQFF
TGTGCCAGCAGCAATATCGGACAGGGAACGGGAGTGAGGTGGAATGAGCAGTTCTTC
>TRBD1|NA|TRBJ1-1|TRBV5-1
CASSWNRGPEAFF
TGCGCCAGCAGCTGGAACAGGGGTCCCGAAGCTTTCTTT
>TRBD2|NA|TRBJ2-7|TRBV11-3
CASSLGTSGSYEQYF
TGTGCCAGCAGCTTAGGGACTAGCGGCTCCTACGAGCAGTACTTC
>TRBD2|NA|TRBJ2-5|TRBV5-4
CASSLALASGTQYF
TGTGCCAGCAGCTTGGCACTAGCTAGCGGGACCCAGTACTTC
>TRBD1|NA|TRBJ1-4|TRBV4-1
CASSRGQGADEKLFF
TGCGCCAGCAGCCGCGGGCAGGGGGCCGACGAAAAACTGTTTTTT
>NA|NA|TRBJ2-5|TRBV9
CASSVGGGYRETQYF
TGTGCCAGCAGCGTAGGTGGGGGGTATAGGGAGACCCAGTACTTC
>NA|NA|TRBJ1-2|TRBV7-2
CASSPTLRGDYGYTF
TGTGCCAGCAGCCCCACTCTTAGGGGCGACTATGGCTACACCTTC
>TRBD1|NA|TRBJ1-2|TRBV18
CASSPDRVIYGYTF
TGTGCCAGCTCACCGGACAGGGTGATCTATGGCTACACCTTC
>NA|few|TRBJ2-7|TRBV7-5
CARSSRDREAIYEQYF
TGTGCCAGAAGCTCCCGGGACAGGGAGGCTATCTACGAGCAGTACTTC
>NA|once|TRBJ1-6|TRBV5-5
CASSLMYLLHF
TGTGCCAGCAGCTTGATGTATCTCCTCCACTTT
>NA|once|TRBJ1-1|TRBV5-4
CASSPEGERSRAFF
TGTGCCAGCAGCCCGGAAGGAGAGCGGTCACGAGCTTTCTTT
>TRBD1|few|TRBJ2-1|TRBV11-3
CASSPGQGFNNEQFF
TGTGCCAGCAGCCCGGGACAGGGGTTCAATAATGAGCAGTTCTTC
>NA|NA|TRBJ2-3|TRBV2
CASRFALAGEKSDTQYF
TGTGCCAGCCGCTTCGCCCTGGCAGGGGAAAAGTCAGATACGCAGTATTTT
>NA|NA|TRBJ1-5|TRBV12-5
CASGLNEGQPQHF
TGTGCTAGTGGCCTGAATGAGGGACAGCCCCAGCATTTT
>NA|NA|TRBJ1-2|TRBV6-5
CASSYSGRGVSGYTF
TGTGCCAGCAGTTACTCAGGCAGGGGAGTGAGCGGCTACACCTTC
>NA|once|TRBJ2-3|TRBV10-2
CASSVYSEGVDTQYF
TGCGCCAGCAGTGTCTATAGCGAGGGGGTAGATACGCAGTATTTT
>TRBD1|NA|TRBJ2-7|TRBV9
CASSVGTVTYEQYF
TGTGCCAGCAGCGTCGGGACAGTAACATACGAGCAGTACTTC
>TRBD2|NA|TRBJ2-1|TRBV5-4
CASSPQAGGNNEQFF
TGTGCCAGCAGCCCCCAAGCGGGAGGGAACAATGAGCAGTTCTTC
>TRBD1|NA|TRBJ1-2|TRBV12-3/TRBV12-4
CASRQTGNYGYTF
TGTGCCAGCAGACAGACAGGGAACTATGGCTACACCTTC
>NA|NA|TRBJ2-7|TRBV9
CASSVGAQGPSYEQYF
TGTGCCAGCAGCGTAGGGGCACAGGGTCCCTCCTACGAGCAGTACTTC
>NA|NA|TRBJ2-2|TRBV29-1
CSVEQSRNTGELFF
TGCAGCGTTGAACAGTCCAGGAACACCGGGGAGCTGTTTTTT
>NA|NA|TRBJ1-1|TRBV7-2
CASSLVGQGGTEAFF
TGTGCCAGCAGCTTAGTCGGCCAGGGCGGCACTGAAGCTTTCTTT
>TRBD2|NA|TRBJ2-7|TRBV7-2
CASSSPAGDFSYEQYF
TGTGCCAGCAGCTCACCAGCGGGGGACTTCTCCTACGAGCAGTACTTC
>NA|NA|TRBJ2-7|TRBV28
CASSLSTYEQYF
TGTGCCAGCAGTTTATCCACCTACGAGCAGTACTTC
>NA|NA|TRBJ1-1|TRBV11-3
CASSLESFTEAFF
TGTGCCAGCAGCTTAGAGAGTTTCACTGAAGCTTTCTTT
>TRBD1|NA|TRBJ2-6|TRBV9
CASSGTGTESSGANVLTF
TGTGCCAGCAGCGGAACCGGGACAGAGAGCTCTGGGGCCAACGTCCTGACTTTC
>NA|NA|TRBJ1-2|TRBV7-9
CASSPQPGSYGYTF
TGTGCCAGCAGCCCCCAGCCGGGGTCCTATGGCTACACCTTC
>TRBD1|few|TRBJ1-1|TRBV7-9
CASIILRDRGPEAFF
TGTGCCAGCATCATCCTTAGGGACAGGGGGCCTGAAGCTTTCTTT
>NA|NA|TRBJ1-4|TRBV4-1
CASSRGQGRVVWEKLFF
TGCGCCAGCAGCCGGGGGCAGGGAAGGGTAGTGTGGGAAAAACTGTTTTTT
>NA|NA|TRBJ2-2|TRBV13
CASSLYTGELFF
TGTGCCAGCAGCCTCTACACCGGGGAGCTGTTTTTT
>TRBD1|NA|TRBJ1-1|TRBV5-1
CASSWGQGKAEAFF
TGCGCCAGCAGCTGGGGACAGGGGAAGGCTGAAGCTTTCTTT
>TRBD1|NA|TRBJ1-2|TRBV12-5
CASGRLVAGGLYGYTF
TGTGCTAGTGGCCGCCTCGTGGCAGGGGGTCTCTATGGCTACACCTTC
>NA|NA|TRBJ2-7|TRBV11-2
CASSSTAGGSSYEQYF
TGTGCCAGCAGCTCTACGGCCGGCGGCAGCTCCTACGAGCAGTACTTC
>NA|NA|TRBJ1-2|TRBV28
CASRDSRLNGYTF
TGTGCCAGCCGAGACAGCAGACTCAATGGCTACACCTTC
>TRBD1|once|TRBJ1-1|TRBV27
CASSHRQGVNTEAFF
TGTGCCAGCAGCCATAGACAGGGGGTGAACACTGAAGCTTTCTTT
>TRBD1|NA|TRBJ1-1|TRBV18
CASSLRGTGRMNTEAFF
TGTGCCAGCTCACTTCGGGGGACAGGGCGCATGAACACTGAAGCTTTCTTT
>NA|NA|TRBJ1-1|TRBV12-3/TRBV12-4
CASSLGASAEAFF
TGTGCCAGCAGTTTAGGGGCAAGTGCAGAAGCTTTCTTT
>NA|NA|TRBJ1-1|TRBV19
CASSYGVRTGDTEAFF
TGTGCCAGTAGTTATGGGGTTCGAACCGGGGACACTGAAGCTTTCTTT
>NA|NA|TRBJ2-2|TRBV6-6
CASSYSPPRTGGELFF
TGTGCCAGCAGTTACTCACCCCCTAGGACTGGAGGGGAGCTGTTTTTT
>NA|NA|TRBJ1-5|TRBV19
CASSISPQEASNQPQHF
TGTGCCAGTAGTATATCCCCCCAGGAAGCATCCAATCAGCCCCAGCATTTT
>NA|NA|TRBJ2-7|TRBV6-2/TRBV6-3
CASSTRERQDSYEQYF
TGTGCCAGCAGTACCAGAGAAAGACAGGACTCCTACGAGCAGTACTTC
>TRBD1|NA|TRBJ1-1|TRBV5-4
CASSFSRGPNTEAFF
TGTGCCAGCAGCTTTTCGAGGGGGCCGAACACTGAAGCTTTCTTT
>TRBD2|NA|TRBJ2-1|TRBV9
CASSVGWGGHNEQFF
TGTGCCAGCAGCGTAGGATGGGGGGGACACAATGAGCAGTTCTTC
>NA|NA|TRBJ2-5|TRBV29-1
CSVERGTRGETQYF
TGCAGCGTTGAACGGGGGACTCGGGGAGAGACCCAGTACTTC
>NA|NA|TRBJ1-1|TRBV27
CASSLYSGVSHEAFF
TGTGCCAGCAGTTTATACTCGGGGGTGTCGCATGAAGCTTTCTTT
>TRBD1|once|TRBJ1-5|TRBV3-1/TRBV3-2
CASSPTGGGQPQHF
TGTGCCAGCAGCCCCACAGGGGGAGGGCAGCCCCAGCATTTT